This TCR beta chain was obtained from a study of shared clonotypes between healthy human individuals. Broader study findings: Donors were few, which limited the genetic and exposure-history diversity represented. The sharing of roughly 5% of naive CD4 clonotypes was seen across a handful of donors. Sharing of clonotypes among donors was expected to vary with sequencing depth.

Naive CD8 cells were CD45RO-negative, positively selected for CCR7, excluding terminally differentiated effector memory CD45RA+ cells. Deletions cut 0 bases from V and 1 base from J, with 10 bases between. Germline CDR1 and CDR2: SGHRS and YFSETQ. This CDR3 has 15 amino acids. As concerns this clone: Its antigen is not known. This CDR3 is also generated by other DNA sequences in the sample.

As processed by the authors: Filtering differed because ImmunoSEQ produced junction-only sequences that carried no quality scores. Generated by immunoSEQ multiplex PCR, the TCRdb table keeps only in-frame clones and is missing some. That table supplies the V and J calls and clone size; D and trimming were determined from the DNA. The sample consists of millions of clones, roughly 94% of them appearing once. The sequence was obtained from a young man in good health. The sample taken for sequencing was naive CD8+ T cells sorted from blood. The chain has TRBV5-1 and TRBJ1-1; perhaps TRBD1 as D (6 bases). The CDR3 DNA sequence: TGCGCCAGCAGCTTGGTGGGGGCGTCGAACACTGAAGCTTTCTTT. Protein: CASSLVGASNTEAFF. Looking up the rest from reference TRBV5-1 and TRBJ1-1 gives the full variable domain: KAGVTQTPRYLIKTRGQQVTLSCSPISGHRSVSWYQQTPGQGLQFLFEYFSETQRNKGNFPGRFSGRQFSNSRSEMNVSTLELGDSALYLCASSLVGASNTEAFFGQGTRLTVV.